The rows below give T cell receptor beta chains drawn from one sample of a study of response to subunit inactivated influenza vaccine. TCRdb reprocessed the RT-PCR reads via MiXCR and lists one record per CDR3 protein. The data contain about 650,000 distinct CDR3 sequences, 12% to 15% of them singletons. The source material was PBMCs from blood, sampled roughly 15 days before vaccination. The receptors were sampled from a man aged 50 to 60 who received an inactivated influenza vaccine. The CDR3 runs from the conserved cysteine through the conserved F or W.

v_call: TRBV9; cdr3_aa: CASSVGTQTYEQYF
v_call: TRBV7-9; cdr3_aa: CASSRTASDSPLHF
v_call: TRBV6-5; cdr3_aa: CASSSATGANVLTF
v_call: TRBV7-3; cdr3_aa: CASSEGGGQTQYF
v_call: TRBV6-5; cdr3_aa: CASSYNRGNEQYF
v_call: TRBV7-2; cdr3_aa: CASSAPGGVYEQYF
v_call: TRBV28; cdr3_aa: CASSSRGTGNYEQYF
v_call: TRBV4-1; cdr3_aa: CASSSSQGARNEQFF
v_call: TRBV20-1; cdr3_aa: CSARETGQWDQPQHF
v_call: TRBV7-9; cdr3_aa: CASSVGRGLANEQFF
v_call: TRBV7-6; cdr3_aa: CASIGPSGNINEQFF
v_call: TRBV11-1; cdr3_aa: CASRIRPDLVDEQYF
v_call: TRBV20-1; cdr3_aa: CSAKLAPIHNNEQFF
v_call: TRBV14; cdr3_aa: CASSPTGLNYGYTF
v_call: TRBV5-4; cdr3_aa: CASSLVGINTGELFF
v_call: TRBV10-2; cdr3_aa: CASSESGGTYEQYF
v_call: TRBV20-1; cdr3_aa: CSARDRTGGSYEQYF
v_call: TRBV6-2/TRBV6-3; cdr3_aa: CATRGQGAVQPQHF
v_call: TRBV29-1; cdr3_aa: CSVEGGRDPGANVLTF